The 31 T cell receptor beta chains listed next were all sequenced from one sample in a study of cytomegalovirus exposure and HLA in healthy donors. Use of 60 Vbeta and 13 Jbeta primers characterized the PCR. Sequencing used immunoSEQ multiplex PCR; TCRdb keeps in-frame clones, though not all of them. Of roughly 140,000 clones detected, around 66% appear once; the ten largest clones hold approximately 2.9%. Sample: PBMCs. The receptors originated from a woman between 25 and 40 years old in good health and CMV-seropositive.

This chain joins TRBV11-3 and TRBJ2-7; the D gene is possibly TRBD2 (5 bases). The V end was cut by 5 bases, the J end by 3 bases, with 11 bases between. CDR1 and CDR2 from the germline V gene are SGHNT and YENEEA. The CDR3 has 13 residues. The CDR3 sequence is CASSQADGYEQYF. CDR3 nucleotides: TGTGCCAGCAGCCAAGCGGACGGCTACGAGCAGTACTTC.

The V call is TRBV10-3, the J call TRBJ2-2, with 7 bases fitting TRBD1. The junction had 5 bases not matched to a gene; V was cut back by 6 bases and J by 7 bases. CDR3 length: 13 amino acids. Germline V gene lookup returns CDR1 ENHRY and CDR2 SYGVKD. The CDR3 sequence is CAIRQGMDGELFF. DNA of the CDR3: TGTGCCATCAGACAGGGGATGGACGGGGAGCTGTTTTTT.

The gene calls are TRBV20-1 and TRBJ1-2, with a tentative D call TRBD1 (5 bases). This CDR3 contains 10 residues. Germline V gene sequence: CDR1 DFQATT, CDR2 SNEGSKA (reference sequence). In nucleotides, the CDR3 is TGCAGGGGGGGGGACTATGGCTACACCTTC. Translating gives CRGGDYGYTF.

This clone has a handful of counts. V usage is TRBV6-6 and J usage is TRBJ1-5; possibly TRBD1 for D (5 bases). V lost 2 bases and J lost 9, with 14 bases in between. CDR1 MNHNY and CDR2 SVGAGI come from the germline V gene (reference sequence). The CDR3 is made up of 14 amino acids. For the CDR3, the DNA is TGTGCCAGCAGTTACCTCAAGGTGGGGGGGCCCCAGCATTTT. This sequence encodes CASSYLKVGGPQHF.

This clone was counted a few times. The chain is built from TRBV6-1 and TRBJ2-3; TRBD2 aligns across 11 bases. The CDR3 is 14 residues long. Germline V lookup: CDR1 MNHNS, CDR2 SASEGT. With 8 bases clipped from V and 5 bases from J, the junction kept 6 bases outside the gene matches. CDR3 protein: CASGTSGRGDTQYF. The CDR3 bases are TGTGCCAGCGGGACTAGCGGTCGGGGAGATACGCAGTATTTT.

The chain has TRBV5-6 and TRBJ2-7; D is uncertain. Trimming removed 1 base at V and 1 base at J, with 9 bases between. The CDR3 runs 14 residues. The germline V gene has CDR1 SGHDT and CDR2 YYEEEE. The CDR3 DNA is TGTGCCAGCAGCTTGACACGGGTTTCCTACGAGCAGTACTTC. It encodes CASSLTRVSYEQYF.

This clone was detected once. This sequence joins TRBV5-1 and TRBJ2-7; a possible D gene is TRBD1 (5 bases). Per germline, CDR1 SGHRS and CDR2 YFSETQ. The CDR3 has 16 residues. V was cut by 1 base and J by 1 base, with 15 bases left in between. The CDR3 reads CASSLFQGLGSYEQYF. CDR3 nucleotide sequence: TGCGCCAGCAGCTTGTTCCAGGGTCTAGGGTCCTACGAGCAGTACTTC. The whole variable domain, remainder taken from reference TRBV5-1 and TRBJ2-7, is KAGVTQTPRYLIKTRGQQVTLSCSPISGHRSVSWYQQTPGQGLQFLFEYFSETQRNKGNFPGRFSGRQFSNSRSEMNVSTLELGDSALYLCASSLFQGLGSYEQYFGPGTRLTVT.

The CDR3 sequence: CASSSGARLAGELFF. CDR3 coding DNA: TGCGCCAGCAGCTCAGGGGCCAGGTTGGCCGGGGAGCTGTTTTTT. The J gene is TRBJ2-2, the V gene TRBV5-1; TRBD1 is a possible D gene (6 bases). Germline CDR1 SGHRS, CDR2 YFSETQ. The CDR3 sequence is 15 residues long. V lost 3 bases and J lost 6, with 15 bases in between.

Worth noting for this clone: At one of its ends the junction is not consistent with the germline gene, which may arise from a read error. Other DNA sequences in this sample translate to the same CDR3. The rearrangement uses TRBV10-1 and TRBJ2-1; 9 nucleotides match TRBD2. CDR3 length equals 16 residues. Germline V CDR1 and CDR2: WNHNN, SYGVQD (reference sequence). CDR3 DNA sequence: TGCGCCAGCAGTGAGAAGCGGGGGGCCTCCTATAATGAGCAGTTCTTC. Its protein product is CASSEKRGASYNEQFF.

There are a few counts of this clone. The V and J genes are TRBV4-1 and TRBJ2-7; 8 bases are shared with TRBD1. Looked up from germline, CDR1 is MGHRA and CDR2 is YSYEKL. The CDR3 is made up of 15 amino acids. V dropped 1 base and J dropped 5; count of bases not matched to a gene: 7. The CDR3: CASSQVPGGWHEQYF. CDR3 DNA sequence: TGCGCCAGCAGCCAAGTCCCAGGGGGCTGGCACGAGCAGTACTTC.

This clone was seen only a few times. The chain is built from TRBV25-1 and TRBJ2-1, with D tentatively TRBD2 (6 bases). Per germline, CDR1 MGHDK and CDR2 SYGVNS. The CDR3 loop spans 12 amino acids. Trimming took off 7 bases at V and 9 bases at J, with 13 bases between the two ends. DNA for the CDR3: TGTGCCAGCACGGGAGAGGAGATTGAGCAGTTCTTC. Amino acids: CASTGEEIEQFF.

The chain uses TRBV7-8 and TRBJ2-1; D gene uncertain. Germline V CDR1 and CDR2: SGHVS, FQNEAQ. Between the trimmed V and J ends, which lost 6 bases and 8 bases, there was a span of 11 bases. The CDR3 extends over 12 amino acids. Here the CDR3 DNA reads TGTGCCAGCAGTCTAACCCTCCATGAGCAGTTCTTC. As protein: CASSLTLHEQFF.

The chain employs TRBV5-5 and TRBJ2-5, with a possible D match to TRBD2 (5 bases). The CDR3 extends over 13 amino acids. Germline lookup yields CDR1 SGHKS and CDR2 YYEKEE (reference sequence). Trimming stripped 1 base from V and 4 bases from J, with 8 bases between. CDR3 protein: CASSLSRGETQYF. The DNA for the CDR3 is TGTGCCAGCAGCTTGTCCCGGGGAGAGACCCAGTACTTC.

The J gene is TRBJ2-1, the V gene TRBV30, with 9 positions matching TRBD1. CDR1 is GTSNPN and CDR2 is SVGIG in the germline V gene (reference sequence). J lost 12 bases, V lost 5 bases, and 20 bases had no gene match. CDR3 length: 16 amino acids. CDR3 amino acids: CAWGHRGDRVLGAQFF. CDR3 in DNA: TGTGCCTGGGGCCACCGAGGGGACAGGGTTCTTGGGGCGCAGTTCTTC.

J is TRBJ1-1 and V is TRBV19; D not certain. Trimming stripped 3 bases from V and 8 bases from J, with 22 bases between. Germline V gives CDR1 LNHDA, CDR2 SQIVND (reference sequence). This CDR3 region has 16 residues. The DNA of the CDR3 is TGTGCCAGTAGTATCCGGGATGCGGCTCTGACTAGGGAAGCTTTCTTT. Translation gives CASSIRDAALTREAFF. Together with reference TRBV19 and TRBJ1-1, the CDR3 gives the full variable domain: DGGITQSPKYLFRKEGQNVTLSCEQNLNHDAMYWYRQDPGQGLRLIYYSQIVNDFQKGDIAEGYSVSREKKESFPLTVTSAQKNPTAFYLCASSIRDAALTREAFFGQGTRLTVV.

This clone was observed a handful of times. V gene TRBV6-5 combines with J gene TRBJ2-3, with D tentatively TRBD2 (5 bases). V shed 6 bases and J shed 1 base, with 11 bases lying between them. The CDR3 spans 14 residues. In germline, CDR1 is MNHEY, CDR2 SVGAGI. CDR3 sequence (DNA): TGTGCCAGCAGGTTAGCGACGCGCACAGATACGCAGTATTTT. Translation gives CASRLATRTDTQYF.

The CDR3 sequence: CASAGGPILGYTF. The CDR3 DNA is TGTGCCAGCGCAGGGGGTCCCATTCTTGGCTACACCTTC. The genes are TRBV27 and TRBJ1-2; 7 bases align to TRBD1. The CDR3 contains 13 residues. Germline loops: CDR1 MNHEY, CDR2 SMNVEV (reference sequence). V lost 8 bases, J lost 7 bases, and 10 bases stayed unmatched.

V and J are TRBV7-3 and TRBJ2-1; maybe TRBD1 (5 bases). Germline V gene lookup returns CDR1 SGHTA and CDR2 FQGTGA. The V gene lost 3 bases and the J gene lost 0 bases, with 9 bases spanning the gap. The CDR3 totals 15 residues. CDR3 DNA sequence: TGTGCCAGCAGCTTCCGACAGAGCTCCTACAATGAGCAGTTCTTC. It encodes CASSFRQSSYNEQFF.

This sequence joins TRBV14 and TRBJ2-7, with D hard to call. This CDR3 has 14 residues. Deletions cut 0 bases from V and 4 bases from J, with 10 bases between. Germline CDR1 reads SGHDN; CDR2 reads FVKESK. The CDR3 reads CASSQEERLYEQYF. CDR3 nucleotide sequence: TGTGCCAGCAGCCAAGAGGAGCGACTTTACGAGCAGTACTTC.

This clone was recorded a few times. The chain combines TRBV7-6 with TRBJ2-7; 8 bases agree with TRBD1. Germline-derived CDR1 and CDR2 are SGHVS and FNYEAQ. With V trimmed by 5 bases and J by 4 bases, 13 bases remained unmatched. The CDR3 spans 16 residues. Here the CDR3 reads CASSTFRDRSRYEQYF. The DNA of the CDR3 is TGTGCCAGCAGCACGTTCCGGGACAGGAGTAGGTACGAGCAGTACTTC.

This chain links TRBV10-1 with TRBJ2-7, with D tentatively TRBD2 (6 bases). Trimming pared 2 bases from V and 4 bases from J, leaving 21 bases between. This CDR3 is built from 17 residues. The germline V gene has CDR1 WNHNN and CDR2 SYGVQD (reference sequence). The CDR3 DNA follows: TGCGCCAGCAGTGAGGCCCGGGACTTCAACCCGTCTTACGAGCAGTACTTC. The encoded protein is CASSEARDFNPSYEQYF.

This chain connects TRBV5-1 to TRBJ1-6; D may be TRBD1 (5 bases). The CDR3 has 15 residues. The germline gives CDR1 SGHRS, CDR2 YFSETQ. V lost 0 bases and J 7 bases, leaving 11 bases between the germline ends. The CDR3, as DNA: TGCGCCAGCAGCTTGGCATCGGCAGGGAATTCACCCCTCCACTTT. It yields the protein CASSLASAGNSPLHF.

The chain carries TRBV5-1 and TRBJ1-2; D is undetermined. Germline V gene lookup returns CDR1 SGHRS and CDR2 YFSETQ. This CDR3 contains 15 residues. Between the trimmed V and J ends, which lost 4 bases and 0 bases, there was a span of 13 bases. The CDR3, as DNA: TGCGCCAGCAGCACCGACGGGAGCGCTAACTATGGCTACACCTTC. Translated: CASSTDGSANYGYTF.

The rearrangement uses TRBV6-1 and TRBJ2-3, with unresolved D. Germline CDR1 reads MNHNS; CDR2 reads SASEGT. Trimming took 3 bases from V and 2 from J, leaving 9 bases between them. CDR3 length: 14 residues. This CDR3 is CASSDVGVTDTQYF. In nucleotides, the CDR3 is TGTGCCAGCAGTGACGTAGGAGTCACAGATACGCAGTATTTT.

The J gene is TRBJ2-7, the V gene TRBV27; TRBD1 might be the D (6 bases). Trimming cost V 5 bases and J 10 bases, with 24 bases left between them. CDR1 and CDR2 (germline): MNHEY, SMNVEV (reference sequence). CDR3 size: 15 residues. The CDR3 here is CASSPQGPLRLFQYF. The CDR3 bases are TGTGCCAGCAGTCCACAGGGTCCACTGCGTCTTTTTCAGTACTTC.

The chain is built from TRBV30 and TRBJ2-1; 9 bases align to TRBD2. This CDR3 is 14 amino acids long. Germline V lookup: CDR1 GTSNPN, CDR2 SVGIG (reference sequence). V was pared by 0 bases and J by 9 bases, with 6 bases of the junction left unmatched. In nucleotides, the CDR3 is TGTGCCTGGAGTGTTCTAGCGGGGATGAGTGAGCAGTTCTTC. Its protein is CAWSVLAGMSEQFF.

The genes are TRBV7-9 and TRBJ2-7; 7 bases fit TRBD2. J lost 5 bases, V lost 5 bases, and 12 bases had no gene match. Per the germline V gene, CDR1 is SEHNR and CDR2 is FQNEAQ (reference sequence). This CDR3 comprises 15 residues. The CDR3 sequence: CASSEVGGHGDEQYF. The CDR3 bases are TGTGCCAGCAGCGAGGTGGGAGGGCACGGGGACGAGCAGTACTTC.

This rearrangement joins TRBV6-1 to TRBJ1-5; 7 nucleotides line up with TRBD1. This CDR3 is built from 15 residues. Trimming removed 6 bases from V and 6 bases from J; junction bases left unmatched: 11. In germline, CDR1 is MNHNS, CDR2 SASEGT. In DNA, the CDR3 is TGTGCCAGCAGCGCAGACAGGGAGGCCTTTCAGCCCCAGCATTTT. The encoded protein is CASSADREAFQPQHF.

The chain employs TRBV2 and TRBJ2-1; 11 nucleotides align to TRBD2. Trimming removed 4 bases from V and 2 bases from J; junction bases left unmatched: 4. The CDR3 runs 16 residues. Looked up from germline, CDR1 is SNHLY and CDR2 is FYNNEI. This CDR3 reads CASSATSGNPYNEQFF. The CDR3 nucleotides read TGTGCCAGCAGTGCGACTAGCGGGAATCCCTACAATGAGCAGTTCTTC.

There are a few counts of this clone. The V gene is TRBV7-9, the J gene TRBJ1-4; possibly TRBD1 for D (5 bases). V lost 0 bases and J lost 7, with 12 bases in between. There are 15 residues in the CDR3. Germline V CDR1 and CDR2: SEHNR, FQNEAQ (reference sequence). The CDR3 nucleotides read TGTGCCAGCAGCTTAGCCGACGGAGACAGTGAAAAACTGTTTTTT. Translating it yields CASSLADGDSEKLFF.

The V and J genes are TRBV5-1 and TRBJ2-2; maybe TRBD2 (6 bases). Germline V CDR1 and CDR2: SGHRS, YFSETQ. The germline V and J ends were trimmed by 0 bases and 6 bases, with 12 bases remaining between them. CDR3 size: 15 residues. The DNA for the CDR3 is TGCGCCAGCAGCTTGGGAGGAGGGCCGGCCGGGGAGCTGTTTTTT. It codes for CASSLGGGPAGELFF. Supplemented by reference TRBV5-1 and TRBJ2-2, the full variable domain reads KAGVTQTPRYLIKTRGQQVTLSCSPISGHRSVSWYQQTPGQGLQFLFEYFSETQRNKGNFPGRFSGRQFSNSRSEMNVSTLELGDSALYLCASSLGGGPAGELFFGEGSRLTVL.